The rows below give T cell receptor beta chains drawn from one sample of a study of graft-versus-host responses after intestinal transplantation. TCRdb keeps only in-frame clones here, not all; method: immunoSEQ multiplex PCR. The repertoire holds about 41,000 clones, with around 95% as singletons. For these receptors, no antigen is known. This sample comprised unstimulated CD8+ T cells sorted from spleen or lymph node cells, obtained before transplant. The source of these receptors is a human donor who was the organ donor for an intestinal transplant. Each CDR3 is given without its conserved first and last residue.

J,V,CDR3
TRBJ1-2,TRBV7-9,ASSRDLGWDGYT
TRBJ2-7,TRBV23-1,ASSQRGQGGSNSHEQY
TRBJ1-1,TRBV6-5,ASSWGSVVLSEAF
TRBJ1-1,TRBV5-6,ASRAGLFTEAF
TRBJ2-3,TRBV9,ASSAQLAGVTDTQY
TRBJ2-2,TRBV11-2,ASSPGQGYHGELF
TRBJ1-2,TRBV18,ASSPARYGYT
TRBJ1-3,TRBV13,ASSLRKGAGNTIY
TRBJ2-5,TRBV19,ASSLPQWTLFETQY
TRBJ1-2,TRBV6-5,ASSYKTGNNYGYT
TRBJ1-2,TRBV27,ASGETGPGGYT
TRBJ1-4,TRBV28,ASSLLRGGVEKLF
TRBJ2-7,TRBV5-4,ASSQAGGSHEQY
TRBJ2-3,TRBV27,ASSLSGAQDTQY
TRBJ2-5,TRBV27,ASSFLSGGKETQY
TRBJ2-7,TRBV10-2,ASWDGTYEQY
TRBJ1-1,TRBV7-9,ASISQTRSREAF
TRBJ2-3,TRBV7-9,ASSSGQGGSYDTQY
TRBJ2-7,TRBV6-5,ASSYSGEQY
TRBJ1-2,TRBV6-1,ASSLSRDYYGYT
TRBJ2-7,TRBV7-2,ASSPSYEQY
TRBJ2-2,TRBV4-1,ASSLGPGELF
TRBJ2-6,TRBV9,ASSASGANVLT
TRBJ2-3,TRBV7-2,ASSLDFASGAYTDTQY
TRBJ2-2,TRBV4-3,ASSHTRLAGGLGELF
TRBJ2-7,TRBV11-2,ASSLVGPRGSYEQY
TRBJ2-3,TRBV4-1,ASSQEGATGTYTDTQY
TRBJ2-7,TRBV7-9,ASSPTGAYEQY
TRBJ2-1,TRBV9,ASSTEGLAGGQF
TRBJ2-3,TRBV7-2,ASSLEFGTDSDTQY
TRBJ2-1,TRBV19,ASSWGNEQF
TRBJ2-3,TRBV29-1,SVELSDRGLVDTQY
TRBJ2-5,TRBV5-1,ASSLGQGVETQY
TRBJ1-4,TRBV18,ASSPPGGANEKLF
TRBJ2-1,TRBV30,AWSITFWDNHEQF
TRBJ2-1,TRBV5-4,ASSWRTKVDNEQF
TRBJ2-1,TRBV4-3,ASSEAISPGGGYNEQF
TRBJ2-3,TRBV29-1,SVEVQGLTDTQY
TRBJ2-7,TRBV6-5,ASSYSETTTGYEQY
TRBJ2-3,TRBV7-6,ASSPTSGSTDTQY
TRBJ2-5,TRBV6-1,ASSENLVGWQETQY
TRBJ1-1,TRBV19,ASSIGTGLTNTEAF
TRBJ1-6,TRBV10-3,AISASNRGHSPLH
TRBJ2-1,TRBV27,ASSETGVYDEQF
TRBJ2-2,TRBV9,ASSVVGGPNTGELF
-,TRBV7-9,ASSPRDLIYEQY
TRBJ2-3,TRBV11-2,ASSLEGTSGGAIGDTQY
TRBJ2-5,TRBV7-8,ASSLYPGARGETQY
TRBJ2-7,TRBV6-5,ASSYSKAGDEQY
TRBJ2-7,TRBV4-3,ASSLDRRGAYEQY
TRBJ1-5,TRBV9,ASRDSRDNSNQPQH
TRBJ1-5,TRBV5-8,ASSRPDGWAISPQH
TRBJ2-7,TRBV15,ATSRDHTSGGTYEQY
TRBJ2-3,TRBV5-1,ASSFYRESTDTQY
TRBJ2-1,TRBV6-1,ASSERQTYNEQF
TRBJ2-3,TRBV7-9,ASSLVRDTQY
TRBJ2-1,TRBV27,ASSLAGGNNEQF
TRBJ2-2,TRBV11-2,ASSFAGGELF
TRBJ2-7,TRBV7-9,ASSPGTAEQC